These 10 T cell receptor beta chains were all obtained from the same sample, sequenced in a study of blood T cell repertoires in COVID-19. Here immunoSEQ multiplex PCR was the method, and the copy in TCRdb shows in-frame clones only, minus some. The sample yields about 30,000 clones, roughly 85% seen once. Sequenced sample: peripheral blood. The receptors were sampled from a man older than 75 with active COVID-19.

A remark on this clone: The same CDR3 arises from other DNA sequences in this sample as well. The chain uses TRBV27 and TRBJ2-5; D gene unclear. V was shortened by 0 bases and J by 4 bases, with 6 bases between the two germline ends. The V gene's germline CDR1 is MNHEY and CDR2 SMNVEV (reference sequence). The CDR3 spans 13 residues. The CDR3 coding sequence is TGTGCCAGCAGTTTATCTAGAGGAGAGACCCAGTACTTC. This translates into CASSLSRGETQYF.

The chain employs TRBV5-4 and TRBJ2-7; D may be TRBD1 (6 bases). Germline V lookup: CDR1 SGHNT, CDR2 YYREEE (reference sequence). Trimming removed 4 bases from V and 1 base from J, with 12 bases in between. The CDR3 loop spans 14 amino acids. For the CDR3, the DNA is TGTGCCAGCAGCCTTAAACAGGGTTCCTACGAGCAGTACTTC. This gives the protein CASSLKQGSYEQYF.

This chain's CDR3 is CASSPTSGGPWNEQFF. Written as DNA, the CDR3 is TGTGCCAGCAGCCCCACTAGCGGGGGGCCGTGGAATGAGCAGTTCTTC. The rearrangement links TRBV7-2 to TRBJ2-1; 12 bases are shared with TRBD2. Germline V CDR1 and CDR2: SGHTA, FQGNSA. The CDR3 consists of 16 residues. V lost 5 bases to trimming and J lost 7 bases; unmatched junction nucleotides: 9.

The chain uses TRBV18 and TRBJ1-2; D call uncertain. From germline, CDR1 is KGHSH and CDR2 LQKENI. CDR3 length: 14 residues. V gave up 4 bases and J gave up 4 bases, with 13 bases separating them. The CDR3 protein is CASSRSTRSYGYTF. CDR3 bases: TGTGCCAGCTCACGCTCGACAAGGTCCTATGGCTACACCTTC.

Only one count was recorded for this clone. The CDR3, as DNA: TGTGCCAGCAGCACTCAGGGGGCGGGTGGCTACACCTTC. Its translation: CASSTQGAGGYTF. The rearrangement uses TRBV5-4 and TRBJ1-2; TRBD1 aligns across 8 bases. With 4 bases clipped from V and 7 bases from J, the junction kept 6 bases outside the gene matches. Germline CDR1 SGHNT, CDR2 YYREEE (reference sequence). The CDR3 totals 13 residues.

The genes are TRBV4-2 and TRBJ1-6; no clear D gene. V shed 3 bases and J shed 3 bases, with 15 bases lying between them. Germline V gene sequence: CDR1 LGHNA, CDR2 YNFKEQ. The CDR3 loop spans 17 amino acids. CDR3 nucleotide sequence: TGTGCCAGCAGCCACCCTATGGGCAACGGCTATAATTCACCCCTCCACTTT. Translating it yields CASSHPMGNGYNSPLHF.

V is TRBV9 and J is TRBJ2-3; D is possibly TRBD2 (5 bases). Germline CDR1 and CDR2: SGDLS and YYNGEE. The length of the CDR3 is 16 residues. Trimming took off 3 bases at V and 2 bases at J, with 16 bases between the two ends. DNA for the CDR3: TGTGCCAGCAGCGCGCCCCGAGGACTTTCCACAGATACGCAGTATTTT. Its translation: CASSAPRGLSTDTQYF.

The chain employs TRBV11-2 and TRBJ1-2, with 10 bases identical to TRBD1. V lost 1 base to trimming and J lost 4 bases; unmatched junction nucleotides: 0. Germline CDR1 reads SGHAT; CDR2 reads FQNNGV. CDR3 length equals 14 residues. In DNA form, the CDR3 reads TGTGCCAGCAGCTTAGGGACAGGGGGCTATGGCTACACCTTC. It is translated as CASSLGTGGYGYTF.

DNA of the CDR3: TGTGCCAGCAGCAAACAGGCGAGCACAGATACGCAGTATTTT. Its translation: CASSKQASTDTQYF. The chain is built from TRBV9 and TRBJ2-3, with a tentative D call TRBD1 (5 bases). The CDR3 length is 14 residues. Germline CDR1 SGDLS, CDR2 YYNGEE. Trimming left V 4 bases short and J 0 bases short, with 9 bases between.

The V gene is TRBV7-3, the J gene TRBJ2-3, with D possibly TRBD1 on 6 matching bases. The CDR3 contains 13 residues. Germline V gives CDR1 SGHTA, CDR2 FQGTGA. Trimming took off 2 bases at V and 12 bases at J, with 15 bases between the two ends. The CDR3 DNA is TGTGCCAGCAGCTTAGACCTTTCGGGACATCAGTATTTT. Translation gives CASSLDLSGHQYF. The whole variable domain, filled in from reference TRBV7-3 and TRBJ2-3, reads GAGVSQTPSNKVTEKGKYVELRCDPISGHTALYWYRQSLGQGPEFLIYFQGTGAADDSGLPNDRFFAVRPEGSVSTLKIQRTERGDSAVYLCASSLDLSGHQYFGPGTRLTVL.